This is a list of T cell receptor beta chains from one sample in a study of cytomegalovirus exposure and HLA in healthy donors. Generated by immunoSEQ multiplex PCR, the TCRdb table keeps only in-frame clones and is missing some. This table holds 100,000 to 150,000 clones, roughly 87% found once. The sample taken for sequencing was PBMCs. These receptors were obtained from a woman under 30 in good health and CMV-seronegative. Both conserved end residues are part of each CDR3. D genes are given only for firm matches. Some rows have no size entry. The others give once, few or many, or a class for an expanded clone.

j_gene | abundance | v_gene | d_gene | CDR3nt | CDR3aa
TRBJ1-6 | - | TRBV7-8 | - | TGTGCCAGCAGCCCCGTCCCTCCGTCACCCCTCCACTTT | CASSPVPPSPLHF
TRBJ1-6 | - | TRBV6-1 | - | TGTGCCAGCAGTGAAAAAGCCCCGTCGGGTTGGAATTCACCCCTCCACTTT | CASSEKAPSGWNSPLHF
TRBJ1-1 | few | TRBV2 | - | TGTGCCAGCAGTGAGGACACGAACACTGAAGCTTTCTTT | CASSEDTNTEAFF
TRBJ1-1 | - | TRBV9 | - | TGTGCCAGCAGCGTAGCTACCGGGATCGAAGCTTTCTTT | CASSVATGIEAFF
TRBJ2-3 | - | TRBV5-4 | TRBD2 | TGTGCCACCCAAAGGGGGGCTAGCGGGGGACCCACAGATACGCAGTATTTT | CATQRGASGGPTDTQYF
TRBJ2-7 | few | TRBV27 | - | TGTGCCAGCAGTGACCGACAGGGAGGCTACGAGCAGTACTTC | CASSDRQGGYEQYF
TRBJ1-6 | - | TRBV6-6 | - | TGTGCCAGCAGTTACCGGGACACGAATTCACCCCTCCACTTT | CASSYRDTNSPLHF
TRBJ1-4 | - | TRBV6-5 | TRBD1 | TGTGCCAGCAGTTATAGGACAGGGACTAATGAAAAACTGTTTTTT | CASSYRTGTNEKLFF
TRBJ1-1 | - | TRBV12-5 | TRBD1 | TGTGCTAGTGGTACCGGACAGGTGGAGACTGAAGCTTTCTTT | CASGTGQVETEAFF
TRBJ2-3 | - | TRBV7-8 | TRBD2 | TGTGCCAGCAGCTTATCTGGGAGGGCAGATACGCAGTATTTT | CASSLSGRADTQYF
TRBJ2-5 | - | TRBV2 | - | TGTGCCAGCAATGAGGGGCTCGAGACCCAGTACTTC | CASNEGLETQYF
TRBJ2-2 | - | TRBV28 | TRBD2 | TGTGCCAGCATGGGGGGTTGGGGAGGGGCCACCGGGGAGCTGTTTTTT | CASMGGWGGATGELFF
TRBJ1-1 | - | TRBV7-9 | TRBD1 | TGTGCCAGCAGCTCACCCTCGGGACAGGGAGGGTTTTCGGCTGAAGCTTTCTTT | CASSSPSGQGGFSAEAFF
TRBJ2-5 | - | TRBV7-9 | TRBD2 | TGTGCCAGCAGCTTAGGAGGATCGGGAGGGGGAGAGACCCAGTACTTC | CASSLGGSGGGETQYF
TRBJ1-2 | - | TRBV7-9 | - | TGTGCCAGCAGCCCACAGGAGCTAATTGGCTACACCTTC | CASSPQELIGYTF
TRBJ1-1 | once | TRBV29-1 | TRBD1 | TGCAGCGTTGAATCTTCCCCGGGACAGGGGTACACTGAAGCTTTCTTT | CSVESSPGQGYTEAFF
TRBJ1-1 | - | TRBV19 | - | TGTGCCAGTAGTATTTGGTCGCGGAACACTGAAGCTTTCTTT | CASSIWSRNTEAFF
TRBJ1-6 | - | TRBV7-9 | - | TGTGCCAGCAGCCGGGCGTTGGGGAGCTCCTATAATTCACCCCTCCACTTT | CASSRALGSSYNSPLHF
TRBJ1-3 | - | TRBV2 | - | TGTGCCAGCAGCACGGGGAACTCTGGAAACACCATATATTTT | CASSTGNSGNTIYF
TRBJ2-2 | - | TRBV7-9 | TRBD2 | TGTGCCAGCAGCTTGCGGGGGGGCCATTCGGCCGGGGAGCTGTTTTTT | CASSLRGGHSAGELFF
TRBJ1-1 | - | TRBV6-5 | TRBD1 | TGTGCCAGCAGACCCGGACAGGGTGACACTGAAGCTTTCTTT | CASRPGQGDTEAFF
TRBJ2-5 | - | TRBV6-5 | - | TGTGCCAGCAGTTACTCACAGCCCCAAGAGACCCAGTACTTC | CASSYSQPQETQYF
TRBJ2-1 | - | TRBV5-5 | - | TGTGCCAGCAGCTTGGGGGGCGCTGAGCAGTTCTTC | CASSLGGAEQFF
TRBJ2-7 | - | TRBV19 | - | TGTGCCAGTAGGGAACAGAAGGCTTCTCCCTACGAGCAGTACTTC | CASREQKASPYEQYF
TRBJ2-1 | - | TRBV13 | TRBD2 | TGTGCCAGCAGCTTAGTGTTCTCGGGGGGGCACGCTGAGCAGTTCTTC | CASSLVFSGGHAEQFF
TRBJ2-5 | - | TRBV6-6 | - | TGTGCCAGCAGGATGGAGGAGACCCAGTACTTC | CASRMEETQYF
TRBJ2-7 | - | TRBV2 | TRBD1 | TGTGCCAGCAGTACAGGGGTGATCTCCTACGAGCAGTACTTC | CASSTGVISYEQYF
TRBJ1-1 | - | TRBV10-3 | TRBD1 | TGTGCCATCAGTTCGGACAGGGGATTTGTTGAAGCTTTCTTT | CAISSDRGFVEAFF
TRBJ1-2 | - | TRBV15 | - | TGTGCCACCAGCAGAGATCAGGGATACTATGGCTACACCTTC | CATSRDQGYYGYTF
TRBJ2-1 | - | TRBV11-2 | TRBD1 | TGTGCCAGCAGCTCCGGACAGGGTTCCTACAATGAGCAGTTCTTC | CASSSGQGSYNEQFF
TRBJ2-2 | - | TRBV6-1 | TRBD1 | TGTGCCAGCAGTGACCGACAGGGTGCGAACACCGGGGAGCTGTTTTTT | CASSDRQGANTGELFF
TRBJ2-2 | - | TRBV27 | - | TGTGCCAGCAGTTTCCTGGGACAAAACACCGGGGAGCTGTTTTTT | CASSFLGQNTGELFF
TRBJ2-7 | - | TRBV10-2 | TRBD1 | TGCGCCAGCAGTGAAACAGGGGATTCCTACGAGCAGTACTTC | CASSETGDSYEQYF
TRBJ2-2 | - | TRBV10-1 | - | TGCGCCAGCAGTGAATTCAGGGTCACCGGGGAGCTGTTTTTT | CASSEFRVTGELFF
TRBJ2-7 | - | TRBV19 | - | TGTGCCAGTAGTATGAACCCCTCGCAGGGGTGGGACGAGCAGTACTTC | CASSMNPSQGWDEQYF
TRBJ1-2 | - | TRBV2 | TRBD1 | TGTGCCAGCAGTCCCGGGACAGGGGACTATGGCTACACCTTC | CASSPGTGDYGYTF
TRBJ2-7 | - | TRBV7-7 | - | TGTGCCAGCAGCCCCGGGACAAGACAATACGAGCAGTACTTC | CASSPGTRQYEQYF
TRBJ2-7 | - | TRBV5-4 | TRBD1 | TGTGCCAGCAGCAATTGGGACAGGGGCTACGAGCAGTACTTC | CASSNWDRGYEQYF
TRBJ1-1 | - | TRBV5-1 | - | TGCGCCAGCAGCTTGGGACAGGTGAACACTGAAGCTTTCTTT | CASSLGQVNTEAFF
TRBJ2-5 | - | TRBV4-1 | - | TGCGCCAGCAGCCAAGCAGTTTCCAGCCAAGAGACCCAGTACTTC | CASSQAVSSQETQYF
TRBJ2-3 | - | TRBV11-2 | - | TGTGCCAGCAGCTTACTTAATACGCAGTATTTT | CASSLLNTQYF
TRBJ1-5 | - | TRBV2 | - | TGTGCCAGCAGTGAAGCTGTGGGGCATCAGCCCCAGCATTTT | CASSEAVGHQPQHF
TRBJ1-2 | - | TRBV27 | TRBD1 | TGTGCCACCGGACAGGGCTATGGCTACACCTTC | CATGQGYGYTF
TRBJ2-7 | - | TRBV5-1 | - | TGCGCCAGCAGCACGTCCCAAAAACAGGGCACCCCCTACGAGCAGTACTTC | CASSTSQKQGTPYEQYF
TRBJ1-1 | - | TRBV5-1 | TRBD1 | TGCGCCAGCAGCTTGGGACGGACAGGGGGCACTGAAGCTTTCTTT | CASSLGRTGGTEAFF
TRBJ1-2 | - | TRBV29-1 | - | TGCAGCGTTGGGGGGTTGGGGGACAACCCGTATGGCTACACCTTC | CSVGGLGDNPYGYTF
TRBJ1-2 | - | TRBV7-2 | - | TGTGCCAGCAGCCCCGGAGAGTATGGCTACACCTTC | CASSPGEYGYTF
TRBJ2-5 | - | TRBV5-1 | - | TGCGCCAGCAGCCCCTTTTCGGCGGGGCCGGGAGAGACCCAGTACTTC | CASSPFSAGPGETQYF
TRBJ1-2 | - | TRBV19 | - | TGTGCCAGTAGTATTAGACTTTACTATGGCTACACCTTC | CASSIRLYYGYTF
TRBJ1-3 | - | TRBV11-2 | TRBD1 | TGTGCCAGCAGCAGACGGACAGGGCGCCCTGGAAACACCATATATTTT | CASSRRTGRPGNTIYF
TRBJ2-1 | - | TRBV7-9 | TRBD1 | TGTGCCACCCCCCGGAGGGGACAGGGAGACAATGAGCAGTTCTTC | CATPRRGQGDNEQFF
TRBJ1-5 | - | TRBV5-1 | TRBD1 | TGCGCCAGCAGCTTGGCTCAGGGGGGCCAGCCCCAGCATTTT | CASSLAQGGQPQHF
TRBJ1-1 | once | TRBV10-1 | - | TGCGCCAGCGGCATTCCGGGACATAAGAACACTGAAGCTTTCTTT | CASGIPGHKNTEAFF
TRBJ2-3 | - | TRBV5-1 | - | TGCGCCAGCAGCCGAGGGGGTGGAGCCAGGGGAGATACGCAGTATTTT | CASSRGGGARGDTQYF
TRBJ1-3 | - | TRBV18 | - | TGTGCCAGCTCCCACCCGGCCGGCGGAGAGAACACCATATATTTT | CASSHPAGGENTIYF
TRBJ2-2 | - | TRBV27 | TRBD2 | TGTGCCAGCAGGGGGACTAGCGGGGGGATGAACACCGGGGAGCTGTTTTTT | CASRGTSGGMNTGELFF
TRBJ1-1 | - | TRBV7-9 | - | TGTGCCAGCAGCTTAGACAGGTCCTTTCTTGAAGCTTTCTTT | CASSLDRSFLEAFF
TRBJ1-4 | - | TRBV19 | - | TGTGCCAGTAGTACCACGGACAGACCGTACCTTGGGGCTAATGAAAAACTGTTTTTT | CASSTTDRPYLGANEKLFF
TRBJ1-2 | - | TRBV7-9 | TRBD1 | TGTGCCAGCAGCGACACAGGGGGTTATGGCTACACCTTC | CASSDTGGYGYTF
TRBJ1-4 | - | TRBV6-5 | - | TGTGCCAGCAGTTACTCGACAGGAGTGAATGAAAAACTGTTTTTT | CASSYSTGVNEKLFF